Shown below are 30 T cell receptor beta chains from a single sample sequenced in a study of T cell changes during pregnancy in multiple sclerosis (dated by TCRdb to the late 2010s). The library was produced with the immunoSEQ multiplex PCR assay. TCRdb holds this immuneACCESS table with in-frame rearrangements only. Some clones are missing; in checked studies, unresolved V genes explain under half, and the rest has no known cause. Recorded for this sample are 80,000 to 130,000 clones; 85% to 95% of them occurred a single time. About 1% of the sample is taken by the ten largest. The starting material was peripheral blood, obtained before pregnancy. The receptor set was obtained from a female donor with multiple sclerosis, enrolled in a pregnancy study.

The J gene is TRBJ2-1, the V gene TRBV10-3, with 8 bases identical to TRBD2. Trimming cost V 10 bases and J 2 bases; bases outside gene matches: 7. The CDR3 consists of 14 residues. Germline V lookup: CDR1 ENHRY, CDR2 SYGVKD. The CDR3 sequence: CATWSGSAYNEQFF. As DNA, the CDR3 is TGTGCCACCTGGAGCGGGAGCGCCTACAATGAGCAGTTCTTC.

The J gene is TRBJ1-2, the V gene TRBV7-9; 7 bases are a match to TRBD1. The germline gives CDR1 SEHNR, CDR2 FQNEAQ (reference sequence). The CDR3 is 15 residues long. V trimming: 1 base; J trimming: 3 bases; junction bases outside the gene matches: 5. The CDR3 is CASSLGVGGDYGYTF. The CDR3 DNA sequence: TGTGCCAGCAGCTTAGGGGTAGGGGGCGACTATGGCTACACCTTC.

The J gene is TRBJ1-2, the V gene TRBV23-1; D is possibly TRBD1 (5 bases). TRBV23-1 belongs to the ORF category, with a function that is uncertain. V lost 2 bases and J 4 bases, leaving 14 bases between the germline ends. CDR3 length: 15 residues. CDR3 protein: CASSQVGLGGYGYTF. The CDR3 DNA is TGCGCCAGCAGTCAAGTAGGTCTGGGGGGCTATGGCTACACCTTC.

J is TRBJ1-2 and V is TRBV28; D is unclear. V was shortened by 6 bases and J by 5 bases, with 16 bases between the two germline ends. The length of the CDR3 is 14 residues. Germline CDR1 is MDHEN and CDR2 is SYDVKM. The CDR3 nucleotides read TGTGCCAGCAGGGCTCCTAGAGGAACTTATGGCTACACCTTC. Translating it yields CASRAPRGTYGYTF.

In DNA form, the CDR3 reads TGTGCCAGCAGTTCCGCAGCTATGAGTCGCGCGGGGGAGCAGTACTTC. This gives the protein CASSSAAMSRAGEQYF. This sequence joins TRBV27 and TRBJ2-7, with D possibly TRBD2 on 6 matching bases. V lost 4 bases and J 7 bases, leaving 23 bases between the germline ends. This CDR3 comprises 16 residues. Germline V CDR1 and CDR2: MNHEY, SMNVEV (reference sequence).

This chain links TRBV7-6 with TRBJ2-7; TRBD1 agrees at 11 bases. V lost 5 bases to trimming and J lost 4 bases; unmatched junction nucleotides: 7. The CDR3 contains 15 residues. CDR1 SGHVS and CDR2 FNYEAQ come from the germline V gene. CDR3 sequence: CASSPGTGGSYEQYF. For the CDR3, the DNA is TGTGCCAGCAGCCCCGGGACAGGGGGTTCGTACGAGCAGTACTTC.

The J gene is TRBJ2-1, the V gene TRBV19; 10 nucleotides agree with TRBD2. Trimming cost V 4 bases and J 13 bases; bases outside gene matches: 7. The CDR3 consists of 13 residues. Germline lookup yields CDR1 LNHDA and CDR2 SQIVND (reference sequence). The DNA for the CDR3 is TGTGCCAGTAGTACCCAGCTAGCGGGAGAACAGTTCTTC. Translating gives CASSTQLAGEQFF.

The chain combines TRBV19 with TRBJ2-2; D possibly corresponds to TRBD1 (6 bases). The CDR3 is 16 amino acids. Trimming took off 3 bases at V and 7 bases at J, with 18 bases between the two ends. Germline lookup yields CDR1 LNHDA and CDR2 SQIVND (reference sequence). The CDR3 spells CASSIAGAYPIGELFF. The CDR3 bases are TGTGCCAGTAGTATCGCAGGGGCCTACCCCATCGGGGAGCTGTTTTTT.

The CDR3 spells CASSGLETYEQYF. The DNA for the CDR3 is TGTGCCAGCTCTGGACTAGAGACCTACGAGCAGTACTTC. V usage is TRBV6-6 and J usage is TRBJ2-7; TRBD2 aligns across 7 bases. V was pared by 8 bases and J by 2 bases, with 6 bases of the junction left unmatched. Germline lookup yields CDR1 MNHNY and CDR2 SVGAGI (reference sequence). The CDR3 is 13 residues long.

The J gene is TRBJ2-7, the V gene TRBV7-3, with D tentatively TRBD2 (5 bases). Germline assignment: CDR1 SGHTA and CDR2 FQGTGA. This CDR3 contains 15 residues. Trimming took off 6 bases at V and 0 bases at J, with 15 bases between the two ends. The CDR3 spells CASSYLPGSSYEQYF. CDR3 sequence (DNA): TGTGCCAGCAGTTACCTGCCGGGGAGCTCCTACGAGCAGTACTTC.

In nucleotides, the CDR3 is TGTGCCATCTCAAACGGTTACGAGCAGTACTTC. It encodes CAISNGYEQYF. The rearrangement joins TRBV10-3 to TRBJ2-7; D is undetermined. The CDR3 consists of 11 residues. Trimming took off 8 bases at V and 4 bases at J, with 9 bases between the two ends. CDR1 and CDR2 from the germline V gene are ENHRY and SYGVKD.

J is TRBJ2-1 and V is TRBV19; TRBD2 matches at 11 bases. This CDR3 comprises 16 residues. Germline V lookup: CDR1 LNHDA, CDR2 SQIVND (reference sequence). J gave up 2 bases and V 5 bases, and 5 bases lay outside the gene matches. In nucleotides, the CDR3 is TGTGCCAGTAGTGTTCTAGCGGGAGGTCCCTACAATGAGCAGTTCTTC. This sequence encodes CASSVLAGGPYNEQFF.

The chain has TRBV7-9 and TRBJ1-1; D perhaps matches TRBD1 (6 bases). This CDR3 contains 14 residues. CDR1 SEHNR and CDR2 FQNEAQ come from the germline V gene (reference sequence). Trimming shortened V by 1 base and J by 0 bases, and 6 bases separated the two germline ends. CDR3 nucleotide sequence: TGTGCCAGCAGCTTAGGACAGGTGAACACTGAAGCTTTCTTT. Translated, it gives CASSLGQVNTEAFF.

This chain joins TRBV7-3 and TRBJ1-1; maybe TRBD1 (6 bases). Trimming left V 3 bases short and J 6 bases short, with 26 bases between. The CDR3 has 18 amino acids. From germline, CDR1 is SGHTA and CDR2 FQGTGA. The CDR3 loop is CASSFSTGNGINRAEAFF. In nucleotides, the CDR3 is TGTGCCAGCAGCTTCTCAACAGGGAATGGAATAAACAGGGCTGAAGCTTTCTTT.

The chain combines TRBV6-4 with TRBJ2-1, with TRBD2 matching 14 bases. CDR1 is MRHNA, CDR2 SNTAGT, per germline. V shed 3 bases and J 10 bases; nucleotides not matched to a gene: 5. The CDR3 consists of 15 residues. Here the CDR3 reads CASSEGLAGVEEQFF. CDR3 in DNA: TGTGCCAGCAGTGAGGGACTAGCGGGAGTGGAGGAGCAGTTCTTC.

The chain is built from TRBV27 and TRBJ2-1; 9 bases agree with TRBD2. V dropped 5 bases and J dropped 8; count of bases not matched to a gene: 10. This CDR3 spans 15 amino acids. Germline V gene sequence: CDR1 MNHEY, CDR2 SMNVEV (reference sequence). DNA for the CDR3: TGTGCCAGCAGTCCCGGGACTAGCTCTAGGTATGAGCAGTTCTTC. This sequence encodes CASSPGTSSRYEQFF.

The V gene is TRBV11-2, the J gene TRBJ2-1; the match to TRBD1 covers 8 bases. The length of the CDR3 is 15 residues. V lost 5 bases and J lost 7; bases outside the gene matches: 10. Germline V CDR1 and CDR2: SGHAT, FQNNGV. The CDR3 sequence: CASSPAWTGKNEQFF. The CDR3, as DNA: TGTGCCAGCAGCCCAGCCTGGACAGGGAAGAATGAGCAGTTCTTC.

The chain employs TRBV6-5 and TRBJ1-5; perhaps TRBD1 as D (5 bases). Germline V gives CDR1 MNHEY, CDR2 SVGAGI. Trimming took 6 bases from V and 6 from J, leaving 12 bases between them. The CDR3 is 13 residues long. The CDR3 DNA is TGTGCCAGCAGGCAGGGAACGGGTCAGCCCCAGCATTTT. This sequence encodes CASRQGTGQPQHF.

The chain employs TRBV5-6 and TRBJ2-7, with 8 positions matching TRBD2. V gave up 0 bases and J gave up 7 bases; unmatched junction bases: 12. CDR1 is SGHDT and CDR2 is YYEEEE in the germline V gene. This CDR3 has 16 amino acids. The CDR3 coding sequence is TGTGCCAGCAGCTTGGCCGCGGGCCCCGGGGGGGTAGAGCAGTACTTC. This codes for CASSLAAGPGGVEQYF.

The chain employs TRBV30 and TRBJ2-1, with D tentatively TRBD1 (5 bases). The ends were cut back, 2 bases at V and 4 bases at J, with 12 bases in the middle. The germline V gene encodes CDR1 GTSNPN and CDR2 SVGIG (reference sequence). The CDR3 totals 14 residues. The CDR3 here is CAWSPRVGYNEQFF. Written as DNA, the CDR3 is TGTGCCTGGAGTCCCAGGGTAGGGTACAATGAGCAGTTCTTC. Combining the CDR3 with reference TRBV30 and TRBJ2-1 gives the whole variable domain SQTIHQWPATLVQPVGSPLSLECTVEGTSNPNLYWYRQAAGRGLQLLFYSVGIGQISSEVPQNLSASRPQDRQFILSSKKLLLSDSGFYLCAWSPRVGYNEQFFGPGTRLTVL.

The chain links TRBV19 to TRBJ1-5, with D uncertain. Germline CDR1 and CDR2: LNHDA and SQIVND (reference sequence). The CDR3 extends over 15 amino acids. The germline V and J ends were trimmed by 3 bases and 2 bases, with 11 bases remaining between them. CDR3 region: CASSIGIRGNQPQHF. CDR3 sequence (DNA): TGTGCCAGTAGTATCGGGATCCGGGGCAATCAGCCCCAGCATTTT.

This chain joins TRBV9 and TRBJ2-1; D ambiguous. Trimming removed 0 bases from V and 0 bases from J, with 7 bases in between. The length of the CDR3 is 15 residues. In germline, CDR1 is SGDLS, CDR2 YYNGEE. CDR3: CASSVAWSSYNEQFF. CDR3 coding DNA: TGTGCCAGCAGCGTAGCCTGGAGCTCCTACAATGAGCAGTTCTTC.

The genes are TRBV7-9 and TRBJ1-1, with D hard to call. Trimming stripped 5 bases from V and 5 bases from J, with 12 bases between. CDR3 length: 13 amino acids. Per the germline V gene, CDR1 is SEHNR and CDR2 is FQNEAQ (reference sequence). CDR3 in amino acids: CASSLGGRTEAFF. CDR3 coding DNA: TGTGCCAGCAGCCTCGGCGGGAGGACTGAAGCTTTCTTT.

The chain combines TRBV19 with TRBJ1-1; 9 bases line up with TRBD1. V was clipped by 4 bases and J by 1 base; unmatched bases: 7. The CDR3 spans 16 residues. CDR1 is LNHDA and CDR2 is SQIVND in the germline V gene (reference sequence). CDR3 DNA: TGTGCCAGTAGTAGGGACAGGGCAGGGACGAACACTGAAGCTTTCTTT. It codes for CASSRDRAGTNTEAFF.

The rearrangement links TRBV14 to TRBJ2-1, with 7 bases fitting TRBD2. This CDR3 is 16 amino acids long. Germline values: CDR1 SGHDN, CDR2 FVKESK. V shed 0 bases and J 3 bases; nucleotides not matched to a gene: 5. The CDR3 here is CASSQDLTSRYNEQFF. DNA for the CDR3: TGTGCCAGCAGCCAAGATTTGACTAGCCGCTACAATGAGCAGTTCTTC.

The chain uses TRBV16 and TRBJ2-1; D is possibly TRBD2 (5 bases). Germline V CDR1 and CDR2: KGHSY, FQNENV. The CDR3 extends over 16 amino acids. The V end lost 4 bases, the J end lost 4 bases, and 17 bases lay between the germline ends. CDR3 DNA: TGTGCCAGCAGCCTCGATGCGGCTAGCTGGTACAATGAGCAGTTCTTC. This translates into CASSLDAASWYNEQFF. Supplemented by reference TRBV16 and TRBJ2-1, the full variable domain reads GEEVAQTPKHLVRGEGQKAKLYCAPIKGHSYVFWYQQVLKNEFKFLISFQNENVFDETGMPKERFSAKCLPNSPCSLEIQATKLEDSAVYFCASSLDAASWYNEQFFGPGTRLTVL.

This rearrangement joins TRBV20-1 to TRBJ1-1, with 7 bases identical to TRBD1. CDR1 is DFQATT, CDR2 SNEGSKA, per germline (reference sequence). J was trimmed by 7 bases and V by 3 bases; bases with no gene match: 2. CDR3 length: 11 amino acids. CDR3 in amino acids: CSARGDSEAFF. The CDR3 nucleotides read TGCAGTGCTAGGGGGGACAGTGAAGCTTTCTTT.

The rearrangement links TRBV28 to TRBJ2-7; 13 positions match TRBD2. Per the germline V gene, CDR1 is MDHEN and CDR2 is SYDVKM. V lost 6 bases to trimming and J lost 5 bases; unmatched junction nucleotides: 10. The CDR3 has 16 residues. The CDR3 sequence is CASRLGLAGAVDEQYF. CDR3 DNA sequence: TGTGCCAGCAGGCTCGGACTAGCGGGAGCTGTTGACGAGCAGTACTTC.

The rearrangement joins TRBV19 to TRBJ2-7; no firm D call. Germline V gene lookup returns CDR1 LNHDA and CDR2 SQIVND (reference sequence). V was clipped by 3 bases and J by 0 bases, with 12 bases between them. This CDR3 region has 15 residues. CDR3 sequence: CASSIWSGSSYEQYF. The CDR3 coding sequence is TGTGCCAGTAGTATCTGGTCAGGTTCCTCCTACGAGCAGTACTTC.

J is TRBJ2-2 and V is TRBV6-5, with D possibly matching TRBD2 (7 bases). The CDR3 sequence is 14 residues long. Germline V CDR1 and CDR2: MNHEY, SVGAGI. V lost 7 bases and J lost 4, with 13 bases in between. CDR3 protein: CASTKGGTTGELFF. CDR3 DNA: TGTGCCAGCACTAAGGGGGGGACCACCGGGGAGCTGTTTTTT.